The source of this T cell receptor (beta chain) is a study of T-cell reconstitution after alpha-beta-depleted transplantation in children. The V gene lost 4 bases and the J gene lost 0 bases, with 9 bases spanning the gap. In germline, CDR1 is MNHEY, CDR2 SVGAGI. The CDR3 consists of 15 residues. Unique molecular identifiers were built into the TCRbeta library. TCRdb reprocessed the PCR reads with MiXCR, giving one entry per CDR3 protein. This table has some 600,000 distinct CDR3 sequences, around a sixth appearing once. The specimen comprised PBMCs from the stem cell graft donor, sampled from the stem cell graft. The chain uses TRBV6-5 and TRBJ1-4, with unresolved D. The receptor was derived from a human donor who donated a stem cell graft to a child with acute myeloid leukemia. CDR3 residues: CASSSNTATNEKLFF. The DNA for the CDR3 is TGTGCCAGCAGTTCCAACACCGCAACTAATGAAAAACTGTTTTTT.